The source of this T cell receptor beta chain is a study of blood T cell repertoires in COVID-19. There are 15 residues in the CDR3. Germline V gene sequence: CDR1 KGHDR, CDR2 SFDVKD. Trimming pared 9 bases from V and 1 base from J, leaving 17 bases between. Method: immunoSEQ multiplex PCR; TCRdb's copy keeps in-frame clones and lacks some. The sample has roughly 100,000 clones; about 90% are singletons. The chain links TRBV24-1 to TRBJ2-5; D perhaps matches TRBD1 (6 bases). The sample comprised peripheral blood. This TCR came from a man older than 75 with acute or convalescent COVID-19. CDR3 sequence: CATSRGQPGQETQYF. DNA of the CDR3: TGTGCCACCTCAAGAGGACAGCCGGGCCAAGAGACCCAGTACTTC.